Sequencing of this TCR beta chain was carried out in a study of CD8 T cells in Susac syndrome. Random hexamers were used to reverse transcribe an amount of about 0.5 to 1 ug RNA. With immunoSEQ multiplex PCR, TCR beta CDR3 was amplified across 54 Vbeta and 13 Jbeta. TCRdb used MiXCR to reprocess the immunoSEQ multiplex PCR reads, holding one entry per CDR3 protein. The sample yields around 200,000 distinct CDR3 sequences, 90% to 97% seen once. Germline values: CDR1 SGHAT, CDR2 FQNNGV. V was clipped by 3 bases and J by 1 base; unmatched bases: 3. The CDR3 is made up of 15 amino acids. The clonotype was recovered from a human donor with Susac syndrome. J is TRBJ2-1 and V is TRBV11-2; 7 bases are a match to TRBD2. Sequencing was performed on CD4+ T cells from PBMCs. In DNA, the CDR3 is TGTGCCAGCAGCTTCTCGGGACTATCCTACAATGAGCAGTTCTTC. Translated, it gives CASSFSGLSYNEQFF.